The 21 T cell receptor beta chains given below trace back to one sample, sequenced in a study of T cell responses to AZD1222 COVID-19 vaccine. TCRdb keeps only in-frame clones here, not all; method: immunoSEQ multiplex PCR. The sample lists 100,000 to 150,000 clones, roughly 92% seen once, with more than 0.95% in the top ten. This specimen was peripheral blood, taken 28 days after the second AZD1222 dose. The source is an adult who received the AZD1222 COVID-19 vaccine.

The genes are TRBV4-2 and TRBJ2-3; D might be TRBD2 (9 bases). The CDR3 is 16 amino acids. CDR1 is LGHNA, CDR2 YNFKEQ, per germline. V lost 4 bases and J lost 6, with 20 bases in between. The CDR3, as DNA: TGTGCCAGCAGCCGACAGGGCGGGGGGGACAGGGATACGCAGTATTTT. Translated, it gives CASSRQGGGDRDTQYF.

This sequence joins TRBV20-1 and TRBJ2-5; TRBD2 matches at 11 bases. The CDR3 has 13 amino acids. Germline V lookup: CDR1 DFQATT, CDR2 SNEGSKA (reference sequence). V was clipped by 3 bases and J by 5 bases; unmatched bases: 2. CDR3 nucleotides: TGCAGTGCTAGTACTAGCGGGAGCGAGACCCAGTACTTC. Translated: CSASTSGSETQYF.

The rearrangement links TRBV5-4 to TRBJ2-3, with 16 bases lining up with TRBD2. Trimming at V came to 3 bases and at J to 4 bases, leaving 8 bases not matched to a gene. The CDR3 is made up of 18 amino acids. Germline V CDR1 and CDR2: SGHNT, YYREEE (reference sequence). The CDR3 spells CASSSGLAGGPGPDTQYF. The CDR3 DNA sequence: TGTGCCAGCAGCTCGGGACTAGCGGGGGGGCCTGGTCCAGATACGCAGTATTTT. Supplemented by reference TRBV5-4 and TRBJ2-3, the full variable domain reads ETGVTQSPTHLIKTRGQQVTLRCSSQSGHNTVSWYQQALGQGPQFIFQYYREEENGRGNFPPRFSGLQFPNYSSELNVNALELDDSALYLCASSSGLAGGPGPDTQYFGPGTRLTVL.

This sequence joins TRBV19 and TRBJ2-3, with D tentatively TRBD1 or TRBD2 (5 bases each). V shed 10 bases and J shed 0 bases, with 23 bases lying between them. Germline loops: CDR1 LNHDA, CDR2 SQIVND (reference sequence). There are 17 residues in the CDR3. The CDR3 region is CATTISIGTGSTDTQYF. As DNA, the CDR3 is TGTGCCACTACTATTTCCATCGGGACGGGGAGCACAGATACGCAGTATTTT.

This chain uses TRBV25-1 with TRBJ1-1, with a weak D call TRBD1 (5 bases). Germline CDR1 and CDR2: MGHDK and SYGVNS. The CDR3 loop spans 13 amino acids. V lost 6 bases and J 3 bases, leaving 11 bases between the germline ends. CDR3 sequence reads: CASSWEGYTEAFF. CDR3 DNA sequence: TGTGCCAGCAGCTGGGAGGGGTACACTGAAGCTTTCTTT.

The rearrangement joins TRBV19 to TRBJ1-2, with D maybe TRBD1 (5 bases). CDR3 length: 14 amino acids. Germline values: CDR1 LNHDA, CDR2 SQIVND (reference sequence). V lost 7 bases to trimming and J lost 0 bases, with 12 bases between them. The DNA of the CDR3 is TGTGCCAGTACCACCGGGGGGACTAACTATGGCTACACCTTC. Translation gives CASTTGGTNYGYTF. Combining the CDR3 with reference TRBV19 and TRBJ1-2 gives the whole variable domain DGGITQSPKYLFRKEGQNVTLSCEQNLNHDAMYWYRQDPGQGLRLIYYSQIVNDFQKGDIAEGYSVSREKKESFPLTVTSAQKNPTAFYLCASTTGGTNYGYTFGSGTRLTVV.

V usage is TRBV6-4 and J usage is TRBJ2-2; D call uncertain. CDR1 MRHNA and CDR2 SNTAGT come from the germline V gene. Between the trimmed V and J ends, which lost 5 bases and 1 base, there was a span of 8 bases. The CDR3 extends over 14 amino acids. CDR3 DNA sequence: TGTGCCAGCAGTTTCGAACAGAACACCGGGGAGCTGTTTTTT. Protein product: CASSFEQNTGELFF.

The chain couples TRBV5-1 to TRBJ1-4; possible D gene TRBD1, 5 bases. V lost 4 bases to trimming and J lost 3 bases, with 16 bases between them. CDR3 length equals 16 residues. Germline V gene data show CDR1 as SGHRS and CDR2 as YFSETQ. This chain's CDR3 is CASSRPIGGANEKLFF. As DNA, the CDR3 is TGCGCCAGCAGCAGACCCATCGGGGGGGCTAATGAAAAACTGTTTTTT.

The chain has TRBV19 and TRBJ1-2; 7 bases align to TRBD1. CDR1 LNHDA and CDR2 SQIVND come from the germline V gene (reference sequence). Losses at the gene ends were 5 bases for V and 7 bases for J; bases not matched to a gene: 4. The CDR3 runs to 12 residues. In DNA, the CDR3 is TGTGCCAGTAGTGTACAGGGGTCTGGCTACACCTTC. It is translated as CASSVQGSGYTF.

This clone showed up just a few times. The chain recombines TRBV5-5 with TRBJ2-3, with 10 positions matching TRBD2. Germline CDR1 is SGHKS and CDR2 is YYEKEE (reference sequence). This CDR3 comprises 15 residues. V shed 2 bases, J shed 4 bases, and the junction held 4 bases outside the gene matches. The CDR3, as DNA: TGTGCCAGCAGCTTTTATAGCGGGAGGTCAGATACGCAGTATTTT. This gives the protein CASSFYSGRSDTQYF.

This sequence joins TRBV7-9 and TRBJ2-1, with 7 bases identical to TRBD1. Germline V lookup: CDR1 SEHNR, CDR2 FQNEAQ (reference sequence). The length of the CDR3 is 15 residues. V was pared by 4 bases and J by 4 bases, with 7 bases of the junction left unmatched. The DNA of the CDR3 is TGTGCCAGCAGCTCCGACAGGGACCAATACAATGAGCAGTTCTTC. This translates into CASSSDRDQYNEQFF.

This chain links TRBV10-3 with TRBJ2-7; the D gene is possibly TRBD2 (6 bases). The CDR3 loop spans 16 amino acids. Per the germline V gene, CDR1 is ENHRY and CDR2 is SYGVKD. V lost 2 bases and J lost 2, with 16 bases in between. The CDR3 loop reads CAISETSRDGTYEQYF. The CDR3, as DNA: TGTGCCATCAGTGAGACTAGCCGGGACGGCACCTACGAGCAGTACTTC.

The chain is built from TRBV7-2 and TRBJ2-5; D unclear. V was pared by 2 bases and J by 4 bases, with 5 bases between. Germline V gene data show CDR1 as SGHTA and CDR2 as FQGNSA. The CDR3 consists of 12 residues. The CDR3 region has the DNA TGTGCCAGCAGCTTAAGTCGAGAGACCCAGTACTTC. It specifies CASSLSRETQYF.

The rearrangement links TRBV5-1 to TRBJ1-1; D unclear. The CDR3 loop spans 14 amino acids. The V gene's germline CDR1 is SGHRS and CDR2 YFSETQ. Trimming pared 5 bases from V and 4 bases from J, leaving 15 bases between. CDR3 residues: CASSYDSRVTEAFF. In DNA form, the CDR3 reads TGCGCCAGCAGTTACGATAGCCGGGTCACTGAAGCTTTCTTT.

This chain links TRBV6-2 or TRBV6-3 with TRBJ2-7, with TRBD2 identical over 10 bases. Germline CDR1 reads MNHEY; CDR2 reads SVGEGT. CDR3 length equals 15 residues. V lost 4 bases to trimming and J lost 2 bases; unmatched junction nucleotides: 5. The CDR3 DNA reads as TGTGCCAGCAGTTCTCGGACTAGCGGCACCTACGAGCAGTACTTC. Amino acid sequence: CASSSRTSGTYEQYF.

The V call is TRBV5-1, the J call TRBJ2-5; no firm D call. This CDR3 region has 16 residues. Trimming cost V 0 bases and J 4 bases, with 16 bases left between them. Germline V lookup: CDR1 SGHRS, CDR2 YFSETQ. The CDR3 bases are TGCGCCAGCAGCTTGGGAGGTAGCCGTAGGGTAGAGACCCAGTACTTC. Translated: CASSLGGSRRVETQYF.

This chain connects TRBV7-3 to TRBJ2-1; TRBD2 aligns across 7 bases. V lost 1 base, J lost 5 bases, and 5 bases stayed unmatched. In germline, CDR1 is SGHTA, CDR2 FQGTGA. The CDR3 has 15 amino acids. CDR3 bases: TGTGCCAGCAGCTTAAGGGGAGGGCAGAACAATGAGCAGTTCTTC. Protein product: CASSLRGGQNNEQFF.

The V call is TRBV5-1, the J call TRBJ2-1; the match to TRBD2 covers 7 bases. The CDR3 runs 15 residues. V dropped 5 bases and J dropped 0; count of bases not matched to a gene: 5. Germline V gene sequence: CDR1 SGHRS, CDR2 YFSETQ. The DNA of the CDR3 is TGCGCCAGCAGTTCCGGGGGGAGCTCCTACAATGAGCAGTTCTTC. Encoded protein: CASSSGGSSYNEQFF.

The chain recombines TRBV6-2 or TRBV6-3 with TRBJ2-1, with TRBD1 matching over 9 bases. The V gene's germline CDR1 is MNHEY and CDR2 SVGEGT. Germline trimming cut 5 bases from V and 0 bases from J; bases unmatched to any gene: 11. This CDR3 comprises 18 residues. CDR3 in DNA: TGTGCCAGCAGTCCCGGGACAGGGACTTCCAGCTCCTACAATGAGCAGTTCTTC. This translates into CASSPGTGTSSSYNEQFF.

This chain joins TRBV28 and TRBJ2-4; 7 bases map to TRBD2. There are 15 residues in the CDR3. J lost 1 base, V lost 2 bases, and 2 bases had no gene match. Germline V gives CDR1 MDHEN, CDR2 SYDVKM. CDR3 region: CASSLTSEAKNIQYF. The CDR3 bases are TGTGCCAGCAGTTTAACTAGCGAGGCCAAAAACATTCAGTACTTC.

The J gene is TRBJ2-6, the V gene TRBV21-1; the table calls TRBD1, which could not be checked here. TRBV21-1 is shown as a pseudogene. The CDR3 totals 19 residues. The CDR3 here is CASSKESRVRLSGANVLTF. Here the CDR3 DNA reads TGTGCCAGCAGCAAAGAAAGCAGGGTTAGGCTCTCTGGGGCCAACGTCCTGACTTTC.